These 22 T cell receptor beta chains were sequenced from one sample in a study of cytomegalovirus exposure and HLA in healthy donors. PCR employed 60 Vbeta and 13 Jbeta primers. Here immunoSEQ multiplex PCR was the method, and the copy in TCRdb shows in-frame clones only, minus some. The table has roughly 180,000 clones, 84% seen once. The specimen was PBMCs. The receptor source for this set is a boy between 10 and 17 years old in good health and CMV-seronegative.

This chain links TRBV6-5 with TRBJ1-6, with D tentatively TRBD1 (5 bases). Between the trimmed V and J ends, which lost 5 bases and 6 bases, there was a span of 14 bases. The germline CDR1 and CDR2 sequences are MNHEY and SVGAGI. The CDR3 is 15 amino acids. The CDR3 here is CASSIPTVPNSPLHF. The CDR3 DNA follows: TGTGCCAGCAGTATCCCGACAGTGCCTAATTCACCCCTCCACTTT.

This chain joins TRBV7-3 and TRBJ2-2, with a tentative D call TRBD1 (6 bases). V was pared by 5 bases and J by 7 bases, with 14 bases between. Germline CDR1 and CDR2: SGHTA and FQGTGA. The CDR3 runs to 14 residues. This CDR3 reads CASSRSGDNGELFF. CDR3 in DNA: TGTGCCAGCAGCCGCTCAGGGGACAACGGGGAGCTGTTTTTT.

A note on this clone: A junction boundary mismatches the germline segment, possibly from a read error. As DNA, the CDR3 is TGTGCCAGCAGTGACTCGAGTTTGCAGCGTCGGCACTTC. It translates to CASSDSSLQRRHF. V and J are TRBV6-4 and TRBJ2-4; D not certain. The CDR3 extends over 13 amino acids. Germline assignment: CDR1 MRHNA and CDR2 SNTAGT.

The gene calls are TRBV9 and TRBJ2-1, with 9 bases that match TRBD2. The length of the CDR3 is 14 residues. Trimming cost V 0 bases and J 8 bases; bases outside gene matches: 3. The germline CDR1 and CDR2 sequences are SGDLS and YYNGEE. As DNA, the CDR3 is TGTGCCAGCAGCGTAGTAGCGGGGGTACATGAGCAGTTCTTC. It yields the protein CASSVVAGVHEQFF.

A few counts support this clone. J is TRBJ1-1 and V is TRBV7-9; no clear D. Trimming pared 2 bases from V and 7 bases from J, leaving 17 bases between. The germline V gene encodes CDR1 SEHNR and CDR2 FQNEAQ (reference sequence). The CDR3 runs 15 residues. Here the CDR3 DNA reads TGTGCCAGCAGCTTACGTGATCTCCAAGCGGGTGAAGCTTTCTTT. The encoded protein is CASSLRDLQAGEAFF.

A single count supports this clone. The chain has TRBV2 and TRBJ2-5, with 9 nucleotides matching TRBD2. The DNA matches TRBJ2-7 better at its end, which makes the J call doubtful. The CDR3 runs to 12 residues. Germline values: CDR1 SNHLY, CDR2 FYNNEI. The CDR3 sequence: CASRGAGGEQYF. CDR3 sequence (DNA): TGTGCCAGCAGGGGAGCGGGGGGCGAGCAGTACTTC.

The chain combines TRBV6-5 with TRBJ2-1, with TRBD1 matching 8 bases. The V segment lost 6 bases and the J segment 13 bases; nucleotides outside the gene matches: 14. The germline V gene encodes CDR1 MNHEY and CDR2 SVGAGI. The CDR3 loop spans 14 amino acids. The CDR3 DNA reads as TGTGCCAGCAGCAGAGACAGGGGAATAGCGGCACAGTTCTTC. This codes for CASSRDRGIAAQFF.

The sample holds one count of this clone. The chain combines TRBV30 with TRBJ1-2; no firm D call. This CDR3 is 14 amino acids long. Trimming took 0 bases from V and 7 from J, leaving 15 bases between them. CDR1 is GTSNPN, CDR2 SVGIG, per germline (reference sequence). The chain's CDR3 is CAWSVSAARGGYTF. The CDR3 nucleotides read TGTGCCTGGAGTGTTTCGGCCGCTCGGGGTGGCTACACCTTC.

The rearrangement links TRBV29-1 to TRBJ1-2; 8 bases are shared with TRBD1. The CDR3 runs to 16 residues. With V trimmed by 6 bases and J by 4 bases, 16 bases remained unmatched. The V gene's germline CDR1 is SQVTM and CDR2 ANQGSEA. For the CDR3, the DNA is TGCAGCGTCGATGACAGGGGAAAGTCTGAAGGCTATGGCTACACCTTC. It yields the protein CSVDDRGKSEGYGYTF.

The V gene is TRBV11-2, the J gene TRBJ1-6; 7 bases are a match to TRBD1. CDR3 length: 18 amino acids. Germline trimming cut 4 bases from V and 10 bases from J; bases unmatched to any gene: 19. The germline V gene encodes CDR1 SGHAT and CDR2 FQNNGV. CDR3 region: CASSSIKNARQGRSPLHF. The CDR3 DNA is TGTGCCAGCAGCTCTATTAAAAACGCAAGACAGGGTCGGTCACCCCTCCACTTT.

The chain is built from TRBV6-1 and TRBJ2-1, with a weak D call TRBD2 (5 bases). The CDR3 length is 13 residues. CDR1 MNHNS and CDR2 SASEGT come from the germline V gene. Trimming cost V 10 bases and J 5 bases, with 15 bases left between them. The CDR3 here is CATGLDFNNEQFF. CDR3 DNA sequence: TGTGCCACTGGACTGGACTTCAACAATGAGCAGTTCTTC.

This clone came up a few times. The V call is TRBV4-3, the J call TRBJ1-1; D remains unclear. The ends were cut back, 1 base at V and 5 bases at J, with 14 bases in the middle. The germline gives CDR1 LGHNA, CDR2 YSLEER. The CDR3 totals 15 residues. For the CDR3, the DNA is TGCGCCAGCAGCCAAGCGTCCCTTTCGAGTACTGAAGCTTTCTTT. Protein product: CASSQASLSSTEAFF.

The V and J genes are TRBV30 and TRBJ1-4; D gene uncertain. Germline V gene sequence: CDR1 GTSNPN, CDR2 SVGIG (reference sequence). The CDR3 contains 11 residues. The germline V and J ends were trimmed by 7 bases and 7 bases, with 10 bases remaining between them. The CDR3 DNA sequence: TGTGCCTCCGAGAACCCTGAAAAACTGTTTTTT. This gives the protein CASENPEKLFF.

The J gene is TRBJ2-2, the V gene TRBV27; 9 bases map to TRBD1. J lost 6 bases, V lost 7 bases, and 3 bases had no gene match. The CDR3 is made up of 13 amino acids. The V gene's germline CDR1 is MNHEY and CDR2 SMNVEV (reference sequence). The CDR3 nucleotides are TGTGCCAGCACCCGACAGGGGGCCGGGGAGCTGTTTTTT. As protein: CASTRQGAGELFF.

The chain employs TRBV28 and TRBJ1-1, with D hard to call. In germline, CDR1 is MDHEN, CDR2 SYDVKM. The V end was cut by 3 bases, the J end by 3 bases, with 11 bases between. The CDR3 totals 14 residues. CDR3 DNA: TGTGCCAGCAGTTTTCATAAGGGAGACACTGAAGCTTTCTTT. It specifies CASSFHKGDTEAFF.

This chain uses TRBV7-2 with TRBJ2-7; 9 bases fit TRBD2. The germline V gene has CDR1 SGHTA and CDR2 FQGNSA. V dropped 5 bases and J dropped 4; count of bases not matched to a gene: 9. CDR3 size: 15 residues. The CDR3 nucleotides read TGTGCCAGCAGCCCCGACCTAGCGGGGAGTTACGAGCAGTACTTC. It codes for CASSPDLAGSYEQYF.

The chain combines TRBV7-9 with TRBJ2-7; 11 bases match TRBD2. The CDR3 is made up of 14 amino acids. Germline V gives CDR1 SEHNR, CDR2 FQNEAQ (reference sequence). Trimming cost V 8 bases and J 1 base; bases outside gene matches: 4. The CDR3 here is CASSLAGGSYEQYF. In nucleotides, the CDR3 is TGTGCCAGCTCCCTAGCGGGGGGTTCCTACGAGCAGTACTTC.

This clone occurred once. V and J are TRBV2 and TRBJ1-2, with D maybe TRBD1 (5 bases). The CDR3 has 13 amino acids. Germline V CDR1 and CDR2: SNHLY, FYNNEI. V was pared by 1 base and J by 4 bases, with 7 bases between. CDR3 amino acids: CASSEGGSYGYTF. The CDR3, as DNA: TGTGCCAGCAGTGAAGGGGGCTCCTATGGCTACACCTTC.

This clone was seen only once. The chain couples TRBV27 to TRBJ2-1, with D possibly TRBD1 on 5 matching bases. This CDR3 region has 14 residues. CDR1 is MNHEY and CDR2 is SMNVEV in the germline V gene (reference sequence). The V end lost 5 bases, the J end lost 4 bases, and 12 bases lay between the germline ends. The chain's CDR3 is CASSTDRYYNEQFF. The DNA for the CDR3 is TGTGCCAGCAGTACCGACAGATATTACAATGAGCAGTTCTTC.

The chain recombines TRBV7-6 with TRBJ2-7, with 8 bases aligning to TRBD1. The V gene end was trimmed by 9 bases and the J gene end by 3 bases; junction bases not matched to a gene: 16. The germline gives CDR1 SGHVS, CDR2 FNYEAQ. This CDR3 comprises 16 residues. For the CDR3, the DNA is TGTGCCAGTCTTGGGGAAGAAAAGGGACAGGACTACGAGCAGTACTTC. It codes for CASLGEEKGQDYEQYF.

This clone was observed a single time. The chain combines TRBV19 with TRBJ2-2; TRBD2 aligns across 14 bases. Per germline, CDR1 LNHDA and CDR2 SQIVND (reference sequence). V shed 6 bases, J shed 1 base, and the junction held 1 base outside the gene matches. The CDR3 has 16 residues. Written as DNA, the CDR3 is TGTGCCAGTAGCGGACTAGCGGGGGGGAACACCGGGGAGCTGTTTTTT. Protein product: CASSGLAGGNTGELFF.

A few counts support this clone. The V gene is TRBV27, the J gene TRBJ1-2, with D perhaps matching TRBD1 (6 bases). V was clipped by 0 bases and J by 8 bases, with 19 bases between them. CDR1 MNHEY and CDR2 SMNVEV come from the germline V gene (reference sequence). The CDR3 consists of 16 residues. For the CDR3, the DNA is TGTGCCAGCAGTTTATCTGGGGCAGGGGAGGGGGGCGGCTACACCTTC. It is translated as CASSLSGAGEGGGYTF.